This T cell receptor (beta chain) was identified in a study of OX40 agonist ivuxolimab in advanced cancers. This CDR3 region has 14 residues. The V and J ends lost 5 bases and 3 bases, in that order; junction bases with no gene match: 4. The germline V gene encodes CDR1 SGHAT and CDR2 FQDESV (reference sequence). TCRdb's copy holds only in-frame clones and misses some; the assay was immunoSEQ multiplex PCR. The table shows 75,000 to 100,000 clones, with roughly 87% occurring only once. The sequence was collected from an adult with an advanced solid tumor such as melanoma, head and neck, liver or kidney cancer. The chain couples TRBV11-1 to TRBJ2-1; 7 positions match TRBD2. The source material was CD4+ or CD8+ T cells sorted from blood, sampled in a trial of the OX40 agonist ivuxolimab. The CDR3 DNA follows: TGTGCCAGCAGCGGACTAGTGGACTACAATGAGCAGTTCTTC. It codes for CASSGLVDYNEQFF.